This TCR beta chain is from a study of T cells in Graves' hyperthyroidism and ophthalmopathy. Study-wide results and caveats: Most clonotypes expanded in thyroid above 0.001 were likewise present in blood.

In this sample, this clonotype turned up many times. Antigen: not known. The source material, RNA transcripts, was used to amplify TCR beta CDR3 regions. A set of HTBI primers served as the primers for a first-round RT-PCR of the TCR CDR3. From the multiplex PCR reads, TCRdb called clonotypes with MiXCR, one entry per CDR3 protein. The sample lists under 650,000 distinct CDR3 sequences; around 15% were seen once. Patients counted as stable if ophthalmopathy did not develop within 18 months. The CDR3 covers 14 residues. Trimming took off 0 bases at V and 1 base at J, with 4 bases between the two ends. Germline loops: CDR1 SEHNR, CDR2 FQNEAQ (reference sequence).

The sequenced material came from blood. The origin of this receptor is a woman in her twenties or thirties with Graves' hyperthyroidism. The chain carries TRBV7-9 and TRBJ2-1; D gene ambiguous. CDR3 amino acids: CASSLAQSYNEQFF. The CDR3 nucleotides are TGTGCCAGCAGCTTAGCACAGTCCTACAATGAGCAGTTCTTC.